The TCR beta chain under discussion was sequenced for a study of identical twins. Points from the study as a whole: Invariant populations such as MAIT and iNKT cells could partly muddle zero-insertion analyses. The models systematically underestimated how much out-of-frame TCR alpha was shared in monozygotic twins. The authors drew conclusions from cross-sectional statistical analysis rather than following the same donors.

Using its own MiXCR run on the 5' RACE reads, TCRdb lists one record per CDR3 protein. The profile shows 690,000 or so distinct CDR3 sequences, less than 10% of them singletons. This clonotype was observed a handful of times. Its antigen is undetermined. These data were also filed under a second study, of yellow fever vaccine responses in identical twins.

Sequencing was performed on PBMCs. This receptor was taken from a woman under 30 in good health.

The CDR3: CASSEGGDGQPQHF. The CDR3 DNA follows: TGTGCCAGCAGTGAAGGGGGTGACGGGCAGCCCCAGCATTTT. The rearrangement uses TRBV2 and TRBJ1-5; D is undetermined. The ends were cut back, 1 base at V and 7 bases at J, with 11 bases in the middle. The CDR3 sequence is 14 residues long. Germline V gives CDR1 SNHLY, CDR2 FYNNEI.